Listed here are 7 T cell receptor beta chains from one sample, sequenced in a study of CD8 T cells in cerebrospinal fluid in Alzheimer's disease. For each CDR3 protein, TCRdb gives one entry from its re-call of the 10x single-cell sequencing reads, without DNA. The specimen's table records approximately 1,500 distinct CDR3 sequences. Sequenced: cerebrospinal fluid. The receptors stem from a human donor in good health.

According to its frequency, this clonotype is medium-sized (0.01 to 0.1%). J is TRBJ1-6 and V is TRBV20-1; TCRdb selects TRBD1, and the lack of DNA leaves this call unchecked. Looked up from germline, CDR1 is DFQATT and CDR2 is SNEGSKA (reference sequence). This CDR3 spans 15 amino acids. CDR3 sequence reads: CSARSPGQGYSPLHF.

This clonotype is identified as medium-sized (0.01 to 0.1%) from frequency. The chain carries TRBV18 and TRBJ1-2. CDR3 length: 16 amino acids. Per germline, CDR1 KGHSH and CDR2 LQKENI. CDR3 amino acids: CASSLGLTYLDYGYTF.

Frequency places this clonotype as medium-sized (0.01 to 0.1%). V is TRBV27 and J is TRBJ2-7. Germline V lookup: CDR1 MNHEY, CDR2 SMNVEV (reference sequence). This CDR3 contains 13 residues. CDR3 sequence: CASSLSPMNEQYF.

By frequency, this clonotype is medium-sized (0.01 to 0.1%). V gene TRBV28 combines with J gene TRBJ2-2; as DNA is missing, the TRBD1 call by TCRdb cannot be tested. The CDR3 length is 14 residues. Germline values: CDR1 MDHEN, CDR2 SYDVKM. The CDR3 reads CASSLTGGPGELFF. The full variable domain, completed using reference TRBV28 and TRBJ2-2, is DVKVTQSSRYLVKRTGEKVFLECVQDMDHENMFWYRQDPGLGLRLIYFSYDVKMKEKGDIPEGYSVSREKKERFSLILESASTNQTSMYLCASSLTGGPGELFFGEGSRLTVL.

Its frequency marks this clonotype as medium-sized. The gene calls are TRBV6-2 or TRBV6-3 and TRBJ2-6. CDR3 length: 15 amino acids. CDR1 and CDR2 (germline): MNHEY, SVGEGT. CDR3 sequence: CASSYRDSGANVLTF.

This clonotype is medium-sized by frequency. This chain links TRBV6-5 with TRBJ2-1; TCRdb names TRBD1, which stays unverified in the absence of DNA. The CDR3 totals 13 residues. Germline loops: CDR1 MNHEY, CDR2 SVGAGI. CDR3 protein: CASHDREDNEQFF.

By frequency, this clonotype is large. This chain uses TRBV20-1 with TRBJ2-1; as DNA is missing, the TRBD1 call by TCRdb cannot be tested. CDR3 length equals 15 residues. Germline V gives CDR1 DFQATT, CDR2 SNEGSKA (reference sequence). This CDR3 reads CSAEMTAIGHNEQFF.